This TCR beta chain was documented in a study of T cell repertoires in cytomegalovirus infection. Regarding this clonotype: The antigen remains undetermined.

One entry per CDR3 protein, called by TCRdb with MiXCR from the reads. Seen here are around 300,000 distinct CDR3 sequences, 20% to 25% observed once, and the top ten hold under 25%. Findings of the study overall: Carriers of CMV and the relevant HLA type were discriminated by public TCR beta frequency.

There are 16 residues in the CDR3. V dropped 10 bases and J dropped 1 base, with 17 bases sitting between them. The germline V gene encodes CDR1 SNHLY and CDR2 FYNNEI. The sequence was obtained from a human donor in good health (CMV status not recorded). Some clones in this sample may be carry-over from other donors' samples. The rearrangement links TRBV2 to TRBJ2-6; tentative D call: TRBD1 (5 bases). Source: cultured PBMCs, taken from culture after CMV antigen stimulation. In nucleotides, the CDR3 is TGTGCCACCGAACGGACAACAAGGTCTGGGGCCAACGTCCTGACTTTC. Translated: CATERTTRSGANVLTF.